The 21 T cell receptor beta chains presented below share a single source sample, sequenced in a study of blood T cells in healthy people across ages. Using a J-beta primer mix together with a sample-barcoded 5' primer, a second PCR was run for about 7 to 12 cycles. TCRdb analysed the 5' RACE reads with MiXCR anew, one entry per CDR3 protein. The data show some 1.1 million distinct CDR3 sequences, 35% to 40% seen once. The sample taken for sequencing was blood. Source of these receptors: a man in his late teens or twenties in good health.

The chain combines TRBV7-9 with TRBJ1-1; D possibly corresponds to TRBD1 (5 bases). There are 12 residues in the CDR3. Trimming shortened V by 3 bases and J by 6 bases, and 8 bases separated the two germline ends. Per the germline V gene, CDR1 is SEHNR and CDR2 is FQNEAQ (reference sequence). The CDR3 DNA follows: TGTGCCAGCAGCTTTGGGGCGTCTGAAGCTTTCTTT. Amino acid sequence: CASSFGASEAFF. The whole variable domain, remainder taken from reference TRBV7-9 and TRBJ1-1, is DTGVSQNPRHKITKRGQNVTFRCDPISEHNRLYWYRQTLGQGPEFLTYFQNEAQLEKSRLLSDRFSAERPKGSFSTLEIQRTEQGDSAMYLCASSFGASEAFFGQGTRLTVV.

The chain employs TRBV3-1 and TRBJ1-1, with D uncertain. Trimming pared 2 bases from V and 4 bases from J, leaving 8 bases between. CDR1 LGHDT and CDR2 YNNKEL come from the germline V gene (reference sequence). The CDR3 has 13 amino acids. CDR3 in amino acids: CASSQISSTEAFF. CDR3 sequence (DNA): TGTGCCAGCAGCCAAATAAGTAGCACTGAAGCTTTCTTT. Looking up the rest from reference TRBV3-1 and TRBJ1-1 gives the full variable domain: DTAVSQTPKYLVTQMGNDKSIKCEQNLGHDTMYWYKQDSKKFLKIMFSYNNKELIINETVPNRFSPKSPDKAHLNLHINSLELGDSAVYFCASSQISSTEAFFGQGTRLTVV.

The rearrangement links TRBV12-3 or TRBV12-4 to TRBJ1-2; D is possibly TRBD1 (6 bases). The CDR3 length is 16 residues. V was clipped by 1 base and J by 0 bases, with 12 bases between them. The CDR3 region has the DNA TGTGCCAGCAGTTTAGGAGCGCGGGACACTAACTATGGCTACACCTTC. It encodes CASSLGARDTNYGYTF.

Worth noting for this clonotype: Its ends do not fully match the called genes, so a read error is possible. The J gene is TRBJ1-1, the V gene TRBV3-1; no clear D gene. The CDR3 covers 13 residues. CDR1 and CDR2 (germline): LGHDT, YNNKEL (reference sequence). CDR3 region: CASSQAEGTEAFF. In DNA, the CDR3 is TGCGCCAGCAGCCAAGCGGAGGGTACTGAAGCTTTCTTT.

A few counts support this clonotype. This chain joins TRBV12-3 or TRBV12-4 and TRBJ2-3; no definite D call. V was trimmed by 6 bases and J by 0 bases, leaving 10 bases between them. The CDR3 has 14 residues. CDR3 in amino acids: CASSRYPSTDTQYF. CDR3 coding DNA: TGTGCCAGCAGCCGTTATCCTAGCACAGATACGCAGTATTTT.

This clonotype was recorded at least ten times. The chain combines TRBV29-1 with TRBJ2-5; D is unclear. V shed 4 bases and J shed 4 bases, with 4 bases lying between them. The germline V gene has CDR1 SQVTM and CDR2 ANQGSEA. This CDR3 spans 10 amino acids. The CDR3 DNA sequence: TGCAGCGTTGCCATAGAGACCCAGTACTTC. Translating it yields CSVAIETQYF.

This clonotype was recorded a few times. The chain links TRBV6-1 to TRBJ2-3; D remains unclear. The ends were cut back, 4 bases at V and 0 bases at J, with 11 bases in the middle. CDR1 MNHNS and CDR2 SASEGT come from the germline V gene. This CDR3 has 15 amino acids. DNA for the CDR3: TGTGCCAGCAGTGGGACCGTAGGCAGCACAGATACGCAGTATTTT. Encoded protein: CASSGTVGSTDTQYF.

This clonotype was seen a few times. The V call is TRBV7-9, the J call TRBJ1-2; D remains ambiguous. Germline lookup yields CDR1 SEHNR and CDR2 FQNEAQ (reference sequence). Trimming left V 2 bases short and J 5 bases short, with 12 bases between. CDR3 length: 14 amino acids. CDR3 bases: TGTGCCAGCAGCTTAAGCAGCCCGATATATGGCTACACCTTC. Its translation is CASSLSSPIYGYTF.

This chain joins TRBV20-1 and TRBJ2-5; 8 bases align to TRBD1. The CDR3 covers 11 residues. The germline V gene encodes CDR1 DFQATT and CDR2 SNEGSKA (reference sequence). The CDR3 DNA sequence: TGCACCATGGACAGGGAGGAGACCCAGTACTTC. This codes for CTMDREETQYF.

The chain couples TRBV11-1 to TRBJ2-5, with a weak D call TRBD2 (5 bases). The V gene lost 4 bases and the J gene lost 4 bases, with 10 bases spanning the gap. The CDR3 spans 13 residues. The germline V gene has CDR1 SGHAT and CDR2 FQDESV (reference sequence). The CDR3 DNA reads TGTGCCAGCAGCTACGAGGGCGGAGAGACCCAGTACTTC. Translating it yields CASSYEGGETQYF.

In its sample, this clonotype was seen a few times. J is TRBJ1-5 and V is TRBV4-3, with unresolved D. V was shortened by 2 bases and J by 8 bases, with 10 bases between the two germline ends. Per the germline V gene, CDR1 is LGHNA and CDR2 is YSLEER. The CDR3 spans 13 residues. The DNA for the CDR3 is TGCGCCAGCAGCCAACGGGTCTCAGAGCCCCAGCATTTT. Its protein is CASSQRVSEPQHF.

This clonotype was recorded a few times. This chain connects TRBV5-6 to TRBJ2-4; the D gene could be TRBD1 or TRBD2 (5 bases each). CDR3 length: 13 residues. Trimming pared 4 bases from V and 9 bases from J, leaving 14 bases between. Germline lookup yields CDR1 SGHDT and CDR2 YYEEEE. The CDR3 reads CASSSVPGGIQYF. The CDR3 nucleotides read TGTGCCAGCAGCAGTGTCCCTGGGGGCATTCAGTACTTC.

The chain's CDR3 is CSARNRFLTYEQYF. CDR3 in DNA: TGCAGTGCTAGAAACAGGTTCCTTACCTACGAGCAGTACTTC. The gene calls are TRBV20-1 and TRBJ2-7; maybe TRBD1 (5 bases). Germline V gene lookup returns CDR1 DFQATT and CDR2 SNEGSKA (reference sequence). This CDR3 contains 14 residues. V lost 2 bases and J 2 bases, leaving 13 bases between the germline ends.

This clonotype has a handful of counts. The rearrangement links TRBV5-1 to TRBJ1-2, with D maybe TRBD1 (5 bases). Trimming removed 1 base from V and 1 base from J, with 20 bases in between. Germline assignment: CDR1 SGHRS and CDR2 YFSETQ. The CDR3 is made up of 18 amino acids. In nucleotides, the CDR3 is TGCGCCAGCAGCTTGAACGTAGTTGGGGGACGGAATAACTATGGCTACACCTTC. It yields the protein CASSLNVVGGRNNYGYTF. The variable domain in full, completed from reference TRBV5-1 and TRBJ1-2, reads KAGVTQTPRYLIKTRGQQVTLSCSPISGHRSVSWYQQTPGQGLQFLFEYFSETQRNKGNFPGRFSGRQFSNSRSEMNVSTLELGDSALYLCASSLNVVGGRNNYGYTFGSGTRLTVV.

This clonotype has more than one count but fewer than ten. The chain couples TRBV2 to TRBJ1-5; tentative D call: TRBD1 (6 bases). The CDR3 is 13 residues long. Between the trimmed V and J ends, which lost 3 bases and 7 bases, there was a span of 10 bases. Germline V gene sequence: CDR1 SNHLY, CDR2 FYNNEI. The CDR3 DNA reads as TGTGCCAGCAGTGACAGGGGTATACAGCCCCAGCATTTT. This encodes CASSDRGIQPQHF.

In its sample, this clonotype was seen a few times. This sequence joins TRBV6-2 or TRBV6-3 and TRBJ2-3, with 10 bases that match TRBD1. The J segment lost 2 bases and the V segment lost 4 bases, leaving 6 bases of the junction unmatched. CDR3 length: 16 amino acids. Germline V gives CDR1 MNHEY, CDR2 SVGEGT. The CDR3 here is CASSSQTGGDTDTQYF. The CDR3 DNA reads TGTGCCAGCAGTTCCCAGACAGGGGGCGACACAGATACGCAGTATTTT.

The chain is built from TRBV5-1 and TRBJ2-1, with 7 bases matching TRBD1. J was trimmed by 3 bases and V by 4 bases; bases with no gene match: 7. Germline lookup yields CDR1 SGHRS and CDR2 YFSETQ. The CDR3 runs 15 residues. The CDR3 DNA is TGCGCCAGCAGCGCGACAGGGTCCCTCTACAATGAGCAGTTCTTC. Translated, it gives CASSATGSLYNEQFF. Complete variable domain (other parts from reference TRBV5-1 and TRBJ2-1): KAGVTQTPRYLIKTRGQQVTLSCSPISGHRSVSWYQQTPGQGLQFLFEYFSETQRNKGNFPGRFSGRQFSNSRSEMNVSTLELGDSALYLCASSATGSLYNEQFFGPGTRLTVL.

This clonotype was recorded many times. This sequence joins TRBV18 and TRBJ1-5; 7 bases line up with TRBD1. CDR1 and CDR2 (germline): KGHSH, LQKENI. The CDR3 extends over 13 amino acids. The V and J ends lost 2 bases and 5 bases, in that order; junction bases with no gene match: 0. DNA of the CDR3: TGTGCCAGCTCACCAACAGGGGATCAGCCCCAGCATTTT. It specifies CASSPTGDQPQHF.

The chain is built from TRBV7-2 and TRBJ2-1; TRBD1 might be the D (7 bases). Germline assignment: CDR1 SGHTA and CDR2 FQGNSA. The V end lost 4 bases, the J end lost 5 bases, and 24 bases lay between the germline ends. The CDR3 is 18 residues long. The CDR3 nucleotides read TGTGCCAGCAGCTCGGGACTTGGAGGGGGCCCCTTTAACAATGAGCAGTTCTTC. Translated: CASSSGLGGGPFNNEQFF. Full variable domain (remainder filled in from reference TRBV7-2 and TRBJ2-1): GAGVSQSPSNKVTEKGKDVELRCDPISGHTALYWYRQSLGQGLEFLIYFQGNSAPDKSGLPSDRFSAERTGGSVSTLTIQRTQQEDSAVYLCASSSGLGGGPFNNEQFFGPGTRLTVL.

This clonotype was counted many times. The chain is built from TRBV20-1 and TRBJ2-6, with D possibly TRBD1 on 6 matching bases. This CDR3 region has 15 residues. Germline CDR1 reads DFQATT; CDR2 reads SNEGSKA (reference sequence). The germline V and J ends were trimmed by 4 bases and 2 bases, with 12 bases remaining between them. The CDR3 spells CSATQGSAGANVLTF. CDR3 coding DNA: TGCAGTGCTACACAGGGTTCTGCTGGGGCCAACGTCCTGACTTTC.

The chain links TRBV30 to TRBJ2-3, with 9 positions matching TRBD1. CDR1 is GTSNPN, CDR2 SVGIG, per germline (reference sequence). The CDR3 runs 14 residues. With 0 bases clipped from V and 5 bases from J, the junction kept 3 bases outside the gene matches. CDR3 amino acids: CAWSVTGGVDTQYF. In DNA form, the CDR3 reads TGTGCCTGGAGTGTCACAGGGGGCGTAGATACGCAGTATTTT.